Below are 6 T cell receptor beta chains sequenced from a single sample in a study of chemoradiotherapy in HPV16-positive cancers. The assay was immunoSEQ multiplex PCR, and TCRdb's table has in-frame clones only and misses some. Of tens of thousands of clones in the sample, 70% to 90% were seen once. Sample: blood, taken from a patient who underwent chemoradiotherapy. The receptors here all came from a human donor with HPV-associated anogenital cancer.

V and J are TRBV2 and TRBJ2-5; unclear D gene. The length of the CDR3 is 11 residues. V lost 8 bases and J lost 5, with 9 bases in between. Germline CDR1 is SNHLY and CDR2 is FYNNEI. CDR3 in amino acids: CASLLGETQYF. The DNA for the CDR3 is TGTGCCAGCCTTCTCGGGGAGACCCAGTACTTC.

In nucleotides, the CDR3 is TGTGCCAGCAGCTTAGGAGCGCGTACTAGCGGGAACTCCTACGAGCAGTACTTC. Protein product: CASSLGARTSGNSYEQYF. The rearrangement uses TRBV7-6 and TRBJ2-7; 10 bases align to TRBD2. V shed 1 base and J 0 bases; nucleotides not matched to a gene: 9. The V gene's germline CDR1 is SGHVS and CDR2 FNYEAQ. This CDR3 has 18 residues. Drawing the rest from reference TRBV7-6 and TRBJ2-7, the complete variable domain is GAGVSQSPRYKVTKRGQDVALRCDPISGHVSLYWYRQALGQGPEFLTYFNYEAQQDKSGLPNDRFSAERPEGSISTLTIQRTEQRDSAMYRCASSLGARTSGNSYEQYFGPGTRLTVT.

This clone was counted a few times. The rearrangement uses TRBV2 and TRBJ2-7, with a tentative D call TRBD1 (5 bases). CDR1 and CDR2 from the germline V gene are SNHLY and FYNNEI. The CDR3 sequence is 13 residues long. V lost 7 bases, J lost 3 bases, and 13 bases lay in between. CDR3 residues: CASIPSDSYEQYF. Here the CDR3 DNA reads TGTGCCAGCATCCCCAGCGACAGCTACGAGCAGTACTTC.

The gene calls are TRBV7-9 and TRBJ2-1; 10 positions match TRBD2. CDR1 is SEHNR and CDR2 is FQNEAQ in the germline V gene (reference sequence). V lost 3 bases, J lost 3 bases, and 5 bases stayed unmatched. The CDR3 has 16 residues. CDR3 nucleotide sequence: TGTGCCAGCAGCTTTAGAGCGGGAGGGGTCTACAATGAGCAGTTCTTC. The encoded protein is CASSFRAGGVYNEQFF. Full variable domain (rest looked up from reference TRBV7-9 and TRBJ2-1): DTGVSQNPRHKITKRGQNVTFRCDPISEHNRLYWYRQTLGQGPEFLTYFQNEAQLEKSRLLSDRFSAERPKGSFSTLEIQRTEQGDSAMYLCASSFRAGGVYNEQFFGPGTRLTVL.

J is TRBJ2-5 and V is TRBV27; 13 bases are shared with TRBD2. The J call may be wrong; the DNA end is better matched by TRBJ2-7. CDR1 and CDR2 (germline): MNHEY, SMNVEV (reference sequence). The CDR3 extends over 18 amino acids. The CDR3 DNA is TGTGCCAGCAAGATTACTAGGGGGACTAGCGGGAATCCAGACGAGCAGTACTTC. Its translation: CASKITRGTSGNPDEQYF.

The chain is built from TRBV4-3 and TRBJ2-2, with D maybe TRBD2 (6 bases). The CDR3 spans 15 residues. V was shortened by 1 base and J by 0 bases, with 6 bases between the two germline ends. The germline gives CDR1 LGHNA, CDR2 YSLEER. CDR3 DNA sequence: TGCGCCAGCAGCCAAGGCGGGGCGAACACCGGGGAGCTGTTTTTT. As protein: CASSQGGANTGELFF.